These 20 T cell receptor beta chains came from one sample sequenced in a study of spatial heterogeneity in lung cancer. Time point in this sample: sample taken at primary tumor resection. Unsorted whole RNA from tumor, nontumor lung or frozen PBMC underwent sequencing. TCRdb reprocessed the 5' RACE reads with MiXCR, giving one entry per CDR3 protein. Of about 48,000 distinct CDR3 sequences listed, less than 5.5% are singletons. Sequences were derived from PBMCs, sampled at surgery. All receptors come from a male donor with early-stage non-small cell lung cancer.

On this clonotype itself: Compared with germline, one end of the junction differs, possibly owing to a read error. The chain uses TRBV2 and TRBJ2-1; 15 bases are a match to TRBD2. The CDR3 is 15 residues long. Germline V gene data show CDR1 as SNHLY and CDR2 as FYNNEI. Written as DNA, the CDR3 is TGTGTCAGCAGTGAAAGGGGACTAGCGGGAGGCGAAGGGTTCTTC. Translation gives CVSSERGLAGGEGFF.

The chain employs TRBV3-1 and TRBJ2-3, with TRBD2 matching 9 bases. The V and J ends lost 0 bases and 1 base, in that order; junction bases with no gene match: 8. CDR3 length: 18 residues. The V gene's germline CDR1 is LGHDT and CDR2 YNNKEL (reference sequence). The CDR3 reads CASSQDPLAGLGTDTQYF. In DNA, the CDR3 is TGTGCCAGCAGCCAAGATCCCCTAGCGGGATTGGGCACAGATACGCAGTATTTT.

This clonotype was seen only a few times. The chain carries TRBV5-5 and TRBJ1-2; D ambiguous. The germline V gene has CDR1 SGHKS and CDR2 YYEKEE (reference sequence). Deletions cut 0 bases from V and 1 base from J, with 7 bases between. The CDR3 loop spans 14 amino acids. The CDR3 sequence: CASSLEDLNYGYTF. The CDR3 DNA is TGTGCCAGCAGCTTGGAGGACCTTAACTATGGCTACACCTTC. Filled out from reference TRBV5-5 and TRBJ1-2, the complete variable domain reads DAGVTQSPTHLIKTRGQQVTLRCSPISGHKSVSWYQQVLGQGPQFIFQYYEKEERGRGNFPDRFSARQFPNYSSELNVNALLLGDSALYLCASSLEDLNYGYTFGSGTRLTVV.

This clonotype has a count of ten or more. The V and J genes are TRBV18 and TRBJ1-5; a possible D gene is TRBD1 (6 bases). Trimming stripped 4 bases from V and 4 bases from J, with 11 bases between. Germline V gene data show CDR1 as KGHSH and CDR2 as LQKENI. This CDR3 contains 14 residues. CDR3 nucleotide sequence: TGTGCCAGCTCACTGCAGGGGACGAATCAGCCCCAGCATTTT. Its translation is CASSLQGTNQPQHF.

This clonotype was counted ten times or more. The V call is TRBV7-2, the J call TRBJ2-5, with TRBD1 identical over 7 bases. Trimming took 5 bases from V and 6 from J; bases not matched to a gene: 6. CDR1 and CDR2 (germline): SGHTA, FQGNSA. This CDR3 has 13 residues. The chain's CDR3 is CASSTRQGQTQYF. CDR3 DNA: TGTGCCAGCAGCACCCGACAGGGACAGACCCAGTACTTC. The full variable domain, its missing parts supplied by reference TRBV7-2 and TRBJ2-5, is GAGVSQSPSNKVTEKGKDVELRCDPISGHTALYWYRQSLGQGLEFLIYFQGNSAPDKSGLPSDRFSAERTGGSVSTLTIQRTQQEDSAVYLCASSTRQGQTQYFGPGTRLLVL.

This clonotype was seen many times. J is TRBJ1-4 and V is TRBV7-2, with D uncertain. V lost 0 bases to trimming and J lost 2 bases, with 13 bases between them. Germline V lookup: CDR1 SGHTA, CDR2 FQGNSA. There are 17 residues in the CDR3. The chain's CDR3 is CASSLAIGRATNEKLFF. The CDR3, as DNA: TGTGCCAGCAGCTTAGCTATCGGGAGGGCCACTAATGAAAAACTGTTTTTT.

This clonotype was counted many times. The chain has TRBV4-1 and TRBJ2-5, with a weak D call TRBD2 (6 bases). Trimming took off 1 base at V and 4 bases at J, with 10 bases between the two ends. This CDR3 spans 14 amino acids. The germline V gene encodes CDR1 MGHRA and CDR2 YSYEKL. CDR3 sequence reads: CASSQGVGRETQYF. Written as DNA, the CDR3 is TGCGCCAGCAGCCAAGGAGTCGGGAGAGAGACCCAGTACTTC.

By frequency in the sample, this clonotype is medium-sized. The chain links TRBV20-1 to TRBJ2-3; the D gene is possibly TRBD1 (6 bases). This CDR3 region has 15 residues. Looked up from germline, CDR1 is DFQATT and CDR2 is SNEGSKA (reference sequence). V lost 6 bases and J lost 4, with 20 bases in between. The CDR3, as DNA: TGCAGTGCCAGCGTCCCTGGCAGGGGATCAGATACGCAGTATTTT. Its translation is CSASVPGRGSDTQYF.

Comments on this clonotype: The junction departs from germline at one end; a sequencing error may be responsible. The rearrangement uses TRBV7-2 and TRBJ2-2, with D perhaps TRBD2 (5 bases). There are 11 residues in the CDR3. CDR1 is SGHTA and CDR2 is FQGNSA in the germline V gene. This CDR3 is CASSYTREPFF. As DNA, the CDR3 is TGTGCCAGCAGCTATACGAGGGAGCCGTTTTTT.

This clonotype was found many times. This chain joins TRBV20-1 and TRBJ2-1; 13 bases are a match to TRBD2. Germline CDR1 is DFQATT and CDR2 is SNEGSKA (reference sequence). This CDR3 has 17 residues. V was pared by 5 bases and J by 0 bases, with 7 bases of the junction left unmatched. The CDR3 is CSAPTSGRASSYNEQFF. The CDR3 coding sequence is TGCAGTGCTCCCACTAGCGGGAGGGCAAGCTCCTACAATGAGCAGTTCTTC.

This chain joins TRBV20-1 and TRBJ2-1, with unresolved D. This CDR3 is 13 amino acids long. Between the trimmed V and J ends, which lost 5 bases and 3 bases, there was a span of 11 bases. The germline gives CDR1 DFQATT, CDR2 SNEGSKA (reference sequence). CDR3: CSAVSEIYNEQFF. The CDR3 coding sequence is TGCAGTGCTGTTTCTGAGATCTACAATGAGCAGTTCTTC.

This clonotype was found many times. The chain couples TRBV15 to TRBJ1-6; TRBD1 matches 11 bases. Losses at the gene ends were 1 base for V and 8 bases for J; bases not matched to a gene: 1. The CDR3 sequence is 15 residues long. Looked up from germline, CDR1 is LNHNV and CDR2 is YYDKDF (reference sequence). CDR3 residues: CATSRAGQGDSPLHF. The CDR3 DNA sequence: TGTGCCACCAGCAGAGCGGGACAGGGGGATTCACCCCTCCACTTT. Variable domain in full (rest from reference TRBV15 and TRBJ1-6): DAMVIQNPRYQVTQFGKPVTLSCSQTLNHNVMYWYQQKSSQAPKLLFHYYDKDFNNEADTPDNFQSRRPNTSFCFLDIRSPGLGDTAMYLCATSRAGQGDSPLHFGNGTRLTVT.

In this sample, this clonotype turned up many times. This chain links TRBV18 with TRBJ1-2; the D gene is possibly TRBD1 (6 bases). Germline CDR1 reads KGHSH; CDR2 reads LQKENI. V lost 2 bases and J 3 bases, leaving 22 bases between the germline ends. The CDR3 loop spans 18 amino acids. The CDR3 sequence: CASSPNSGGRREHYGYTF. The CDR3 nucleotides are TGTGCCAGCTCACCAAATTCCGGGGGGCGCCGGGAACACTATGGCTACACCTTC.

In its sample, this clonotype was seen many times. The gene calls are TRBV12-3 or TRBV12-4 and TRBJ1-1; 9 positions match TRBD1. V gave up 1 base and J gave up 4 bases; unmatched junction bases: 4. The CDR3 length is 15 residues. The CDR3 protein is CASSLGGTGLTEAFF. The CDR3 DNA sequence: TGTGCCAGCAGTTTAGGTGGGACAGGGCTCACTGAAGCTTTCTTT.

This clonotype showed up many times. This chain uses TRBV7-2 with TRBJ2-3; 7 nucleotides align to TRBD1. This CDR3 has 16 amino acids. CDR1 is SGHTA, CDR2 FQGNSA, per germline. J gave up 4 bases and V 3 bases, and 10 bases lay outside the gene matches. As DNA, the CDR3 is TGTGCCAGCAGCTTTCGGGCAGGGGGAGTTTCAGATACGCAGTATTTT. Translation gives CASSFRAGGVSDTQYF.

This clonotype was seen many times. The genes are TRBV5-1 and TRBJ2-7, with TRBD2 identical over 14 bases. V trimming: 5 bases; J trimming: 4 bases; junction bases outside the gene matches: 8. CDR3 length: 16 residues. Germline-derived CDR1 and CDR2 are SGHRS and YFSETQ. The chain's CDR3 is CASSPRLAGGVYEQYF. CDR3 DNA: TGCGCCAGCAGTCCCCGACTAGCGGGAGGGGTTTACGAGCAGTACTTC.

This clonotype was picked up many times. The chain employs TRBV7-7 and TRBJ2-5, with unresolved D. V was shortened by 1 base and J by 2 bases, with 8 bases between the two germline ends. This CDR3 has 14 amino acids. From germline, CDR1 is SSHAT and CDR2 FNYEAQ (reference sequence). The CDR3 sequence: CASSLGPGQETQYF. The CDR3, as DNA: TGTGCCAGCAGCTTAGGCCCGGGTCAAGAGACCCAGTACTTC.

This clonotype has a count of ten or more. The rearrangement uses TRBV21-1 and TRBJ2-7; the D segment call TRBD1 is taken from the table without a DNA check. TRBV21-1 is classified as a pseudogene. CDR3 length: 11 residues. In nucleotides, the CDR3 is TGTGCCAGCAGCTCCCGTTACGAGCAGTACTTC. It is translated as CASSSRYEQYF.

The V call is TRBV7-9, the J call TRBJ2-2; D may be TRBD1 (6 bases). CDR3 length equals 16 residues. The V gene's germline CDR1 is SEHNR and CDR2 FQNEAQ (reference sequence). V gave up 5 bases and J gave up 0 bases, with 13 bases separating them. This CDR3 is CASSADSNSNTGELFF. CDR3 in DNA: TGTGCCAGCAGCGCGGACAGTAATTCGAACACCGGGGAGCTGTTTTTT.

This clonotype was recorded at least ten times. J is TRBJ2-1 and V is TRBV7-2; 10 nucleotides match TRBD2. The CDR3 is 16 residues long. Germline CDR1 SGHTA, CDR2 FQGNSA. V gave up 1 base and J gave up 5 bases; unmatched junction bases: 5. The chain's CDR3 is CASSLETSGYNNEQFF. DNA for the CDR3: TGTGCCAGCAGCTTAGAGACTAGCGGGTATAACAATGAGCAGTTCTTC.